Listed here is a single T cell receptor (beta chain). The CDR3 totals 15 residues. J gave up 4 bases and V 1 base, and 3 bases lay outside the gene matches. Germline loops: CDR1 MGHRA, CDR2 YSYEKL. This record comes from a study of technical replicates of blood from a few donors. Here immunoSEQ multiplex PCR was the method, and the copy in TCRdb shows in-frame clones only, minus some. Of tens of thousands of clones in the sample, roughly 98% were seen once. The sample comprised T cells isolated from PBMCs. The chain carries TRBV4-1 and TRBJ2-1; 8 bases are a match to TRBD2. The receptor was derived from a human donor in good health. In nucleotides, the CDR3 is TGCGCCAGCAGCCAAGGAGCGGGAGTTTACAATGAGCAGTTCTTC. It specifies CASSQGAGVYNEQFF.